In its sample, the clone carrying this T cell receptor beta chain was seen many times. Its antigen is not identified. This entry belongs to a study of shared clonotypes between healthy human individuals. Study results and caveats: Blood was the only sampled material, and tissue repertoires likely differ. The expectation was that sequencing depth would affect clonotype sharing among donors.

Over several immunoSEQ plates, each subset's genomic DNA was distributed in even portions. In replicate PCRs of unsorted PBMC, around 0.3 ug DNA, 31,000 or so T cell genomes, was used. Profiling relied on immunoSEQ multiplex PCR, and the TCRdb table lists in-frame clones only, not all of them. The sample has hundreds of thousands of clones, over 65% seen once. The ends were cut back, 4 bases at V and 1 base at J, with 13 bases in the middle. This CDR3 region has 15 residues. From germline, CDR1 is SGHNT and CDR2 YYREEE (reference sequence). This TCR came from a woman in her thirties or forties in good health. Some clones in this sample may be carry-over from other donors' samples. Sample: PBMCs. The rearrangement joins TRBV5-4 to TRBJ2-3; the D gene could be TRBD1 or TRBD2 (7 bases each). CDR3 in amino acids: CASSPQGGGTDTQYF. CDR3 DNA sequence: TGTGCCAGCAGCCCCCAGGGGGGGGGCACAGATACGCAGTATTTT.